Only a few counts were recorded for the clone carrying this TCR beta chain. Its antigen is currently unknown. This sample is part of a study of T cell responses to AZD1222 COVID-19 vaccine. Overall study findings and caveats: The reported proportion of spike-specific TCRs targeting unmutated variant regions was nearly half.

Clones were sequenced by immunoSEQ multiplex PCR, and TCRdb holds only the in-frame ones, with some missing. The repertoire has 160,000 or so clones, over 80% of them found once; the top ten carry approximately 4%. V gave up 2 bases and J gave up 9 bases, with 14 bases separating them. This CDR3 is 12 amino acids long. Germline V lookup: CDR1 GTSNPN, CDR2 SVGIG (reference sequence). The chain carries TRBV30 and TRBJ2-7; a weak D match, TRBD2 (5 bases). Sequenced material: peripheral blood, taken 28 days after the second dose of the MenACWY control vaccine. The receptor comes from an adult who received the MenACWY meningococcal vaccine as a control. The CDR3 DNA is TGTGCCTGGAGTACACAGAACGGAGGGCAGTACTTC. It translates to CAWSTQNGGQYF.